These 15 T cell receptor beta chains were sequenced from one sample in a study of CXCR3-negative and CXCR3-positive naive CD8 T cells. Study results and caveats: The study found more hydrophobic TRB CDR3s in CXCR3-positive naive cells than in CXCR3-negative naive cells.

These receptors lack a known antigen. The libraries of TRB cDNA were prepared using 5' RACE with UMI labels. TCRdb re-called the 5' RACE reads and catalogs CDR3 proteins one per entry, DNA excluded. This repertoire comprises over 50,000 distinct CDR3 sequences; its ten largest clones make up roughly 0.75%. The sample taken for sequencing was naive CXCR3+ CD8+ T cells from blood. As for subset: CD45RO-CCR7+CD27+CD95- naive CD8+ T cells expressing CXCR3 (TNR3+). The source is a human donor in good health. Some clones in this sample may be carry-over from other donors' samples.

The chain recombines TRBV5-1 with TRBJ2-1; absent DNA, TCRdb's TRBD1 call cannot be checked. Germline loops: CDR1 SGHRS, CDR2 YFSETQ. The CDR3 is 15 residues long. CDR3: CASGERSTSYNEQFF.

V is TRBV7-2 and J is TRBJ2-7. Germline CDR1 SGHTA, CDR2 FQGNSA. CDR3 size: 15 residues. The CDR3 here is CASSLGPESSYEQYF.

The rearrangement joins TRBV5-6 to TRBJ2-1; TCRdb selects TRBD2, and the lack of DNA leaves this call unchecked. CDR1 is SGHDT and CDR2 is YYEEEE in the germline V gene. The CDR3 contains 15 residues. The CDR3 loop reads CASSIAGGRRDEQFF. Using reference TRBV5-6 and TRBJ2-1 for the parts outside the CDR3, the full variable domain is DAGVTQSPTHLIKTRGQQVTLRCSPKSGHDTVSWYQQALGQGPQFIFQYYEEEERQRGNFPDRFSGHQFPNYSSELNVNALLLGDSALYLCASSIAGGRRDEQFFGPGTRLTVL.

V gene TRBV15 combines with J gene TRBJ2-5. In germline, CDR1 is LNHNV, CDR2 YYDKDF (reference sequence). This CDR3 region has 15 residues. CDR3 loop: CATSRDRTRQETQYF.

This CDR3 reads CASSFRDRGTEAFF. The chain carries TRBV5-1 and TRBJ1-1; absent DNA, TCRdb's TRBD1 call cannot be checked. Germline CDR1 is SGHRS and CDR2 is YFSETQ. The CDR3 is made up of 14 amino acids.

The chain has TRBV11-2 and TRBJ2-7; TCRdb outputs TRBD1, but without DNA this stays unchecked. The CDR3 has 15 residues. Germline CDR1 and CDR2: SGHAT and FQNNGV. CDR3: CASTLLGEEDYEQYF.

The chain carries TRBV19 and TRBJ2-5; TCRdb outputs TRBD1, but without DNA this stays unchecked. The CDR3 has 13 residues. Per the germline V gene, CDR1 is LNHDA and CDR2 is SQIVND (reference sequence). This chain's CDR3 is CASSIGGEETQYF.

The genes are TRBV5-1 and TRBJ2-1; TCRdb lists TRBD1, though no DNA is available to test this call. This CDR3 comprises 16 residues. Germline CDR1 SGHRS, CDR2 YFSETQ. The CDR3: CASSLAGQSLYNEQFF. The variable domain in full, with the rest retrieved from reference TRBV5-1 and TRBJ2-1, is KAGVTQTPRYLIKTRGQQVTLSCSPISGHRSVSWYQQTPGQGLQFLFEYFSETQRNKGNFPGRFSGRQFSNSRSEMNVSTLELGDSALYLCASSLAGQSLYNEQFFGPGTRLTVL.

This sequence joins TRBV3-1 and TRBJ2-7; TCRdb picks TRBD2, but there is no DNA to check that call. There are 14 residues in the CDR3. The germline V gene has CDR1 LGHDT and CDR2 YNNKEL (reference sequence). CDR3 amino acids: CASSSRESSYEQYF.

This chain's CDR3 is CASSMAGGAYEQYF. V and J are TRBV19 and TRBJ2-7; TCRdb selects TRBD1, and the lack of DNA leaves this call unchecked. The length of the CDR3 is 14 residues. Germline loops: CDR1 LNHDA, CDR2 SQIVND (reference sequence).

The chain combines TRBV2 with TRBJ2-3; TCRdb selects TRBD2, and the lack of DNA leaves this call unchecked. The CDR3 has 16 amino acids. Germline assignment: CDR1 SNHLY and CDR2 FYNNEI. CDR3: CASSESRDSPWDTQYF.

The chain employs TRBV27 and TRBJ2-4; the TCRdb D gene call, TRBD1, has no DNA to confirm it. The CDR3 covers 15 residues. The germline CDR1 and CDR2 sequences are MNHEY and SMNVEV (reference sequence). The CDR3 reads CASSPTGFVLDIQYF.

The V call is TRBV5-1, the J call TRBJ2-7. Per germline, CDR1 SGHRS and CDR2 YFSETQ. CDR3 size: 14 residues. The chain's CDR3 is CASTWTGYSYEQYF.

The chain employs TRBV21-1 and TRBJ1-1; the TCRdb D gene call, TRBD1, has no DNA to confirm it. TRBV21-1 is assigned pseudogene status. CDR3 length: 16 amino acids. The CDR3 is CASSRRDRVYVTEAFF.

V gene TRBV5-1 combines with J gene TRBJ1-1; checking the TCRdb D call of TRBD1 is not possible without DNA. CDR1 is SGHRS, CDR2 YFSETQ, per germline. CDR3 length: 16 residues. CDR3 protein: CASSLARQIMNTEAFF.